This T cell receptor (beta chain) was captured in a study of technical replicates of blood from several donors. Here immunoSEQ multiplex PCR was the method, and the copy in TCRdb shows in-frame clones only, minus some. The sample consists of tens of thousands of clones, around 94% of them appearing once. The length of the CDR3 is 14 residues. In germline, CDR1 is MNHNS, CDR2 SASEGT. V lost 2 bases, J lost 9 bases, and 5 bases stayed unmatched. This clone was found once. This clonotype was obtained from a human donor in good health. This rearrangement joins TRBV6-1 to TRBJ2-1, with 9 bases that match TRBD2. What was sequenced was T cells isolated from PBMCs. The CDR3 bases are TGTGCCAGCAGTGAAAAGCGGGGGGCTACTGAGCAGTTCTTC. This encodes CASSEKRGATEQFF.